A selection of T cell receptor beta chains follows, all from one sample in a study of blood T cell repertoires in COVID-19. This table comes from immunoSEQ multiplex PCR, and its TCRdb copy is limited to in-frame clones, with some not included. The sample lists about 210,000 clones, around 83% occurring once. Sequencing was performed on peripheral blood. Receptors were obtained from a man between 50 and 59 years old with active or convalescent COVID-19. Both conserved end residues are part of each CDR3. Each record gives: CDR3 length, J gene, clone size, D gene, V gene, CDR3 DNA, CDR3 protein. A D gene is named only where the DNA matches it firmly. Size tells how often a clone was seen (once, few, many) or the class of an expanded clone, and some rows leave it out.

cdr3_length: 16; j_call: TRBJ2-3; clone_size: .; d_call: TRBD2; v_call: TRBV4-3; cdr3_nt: TGCGCCAGCAGCCCCAGACTAGCGGAGAACACAGATACGCAGTATTTT; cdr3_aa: CASSPRLAENTDTQYF
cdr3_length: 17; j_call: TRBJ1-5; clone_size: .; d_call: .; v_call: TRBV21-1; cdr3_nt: TGTGCCAGCAGCAAGGAAGCCTCACCGGGAGGCAATCAGCCCCAGCATTTT; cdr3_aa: CASSKEASPGGNQPQHF
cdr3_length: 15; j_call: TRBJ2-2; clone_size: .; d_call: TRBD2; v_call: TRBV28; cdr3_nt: TGTGCCAGCAAGATGGGACTAGGATTCACCGGGGAGCTGTTTTTT; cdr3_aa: CASKMGLGFTGELFF
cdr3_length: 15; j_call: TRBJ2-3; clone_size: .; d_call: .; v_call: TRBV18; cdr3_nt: TGTGCCAGCTCACCACCGGGAGTGGGATCAGATACGCAGTATTTT; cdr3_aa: CASSPPGVGSDTQYF
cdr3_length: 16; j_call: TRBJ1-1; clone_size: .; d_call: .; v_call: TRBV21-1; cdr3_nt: TGTGCCAGCAGTTATGAAGGGCGAGGTGGAGGGGATGAAGCTTTCTTT; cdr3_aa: CASSYEGRGGGDEAFF
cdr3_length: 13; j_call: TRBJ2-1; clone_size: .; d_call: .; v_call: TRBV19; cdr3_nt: TGTGCCAGTAGTATACTAAGCGGAAATGAGCAGTTCTTC; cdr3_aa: CASSILSGNEQFF
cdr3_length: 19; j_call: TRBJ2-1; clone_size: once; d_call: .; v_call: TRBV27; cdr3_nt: TGTGCCAGCAGTTTATCATCTCGGGGAGGGGGTCACAAATACAATGAGCAGTTCTTC; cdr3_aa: CASSLSSRGGGHKYNEQFF
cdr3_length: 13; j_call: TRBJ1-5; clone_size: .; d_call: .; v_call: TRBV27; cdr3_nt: TGTGCCAGCAGACAGACTAGCAATCAGCCCCAGCATTTT; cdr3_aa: CASRQTSNQPQHF
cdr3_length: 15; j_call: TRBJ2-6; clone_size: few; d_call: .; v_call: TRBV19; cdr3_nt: TGTGCCAGTAGTATTCCCCGGTCAGGGGCCAACGTCCTGACTTTC; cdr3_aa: CASSIPRSGANVLTF
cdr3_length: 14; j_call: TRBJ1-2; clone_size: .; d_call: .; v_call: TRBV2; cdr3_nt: TGTGCCAGCAGCCCTGGCCGGGATACTAGCGGCTACACCTTC; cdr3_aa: CASSPGRDTSGYTF
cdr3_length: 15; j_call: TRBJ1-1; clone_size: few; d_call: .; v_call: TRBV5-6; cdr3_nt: TGTGCCAGCAGCTTGGCCGCGGACATAGGGACTGAAGCTTTCTTT; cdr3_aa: CASSLAADIGTEAFF
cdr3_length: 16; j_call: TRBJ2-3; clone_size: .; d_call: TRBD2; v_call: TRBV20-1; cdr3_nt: TGCAGTGCTAGTGTATCTAGCGGACCTAACACAGATACGCAGTATTTT; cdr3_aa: CSASVSSGPNTDTQYF
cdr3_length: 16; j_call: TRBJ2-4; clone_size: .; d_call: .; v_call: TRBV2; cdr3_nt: TGTGCCAGCAGAGTTACTGCGGGGCTAGCCAAAAACATTCAGTACTTC; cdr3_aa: CASRVTAGLAKNIQYF
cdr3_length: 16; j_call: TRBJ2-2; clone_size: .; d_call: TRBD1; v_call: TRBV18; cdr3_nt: TGTGCCAGCTCAAGAGGGACAGGGGAGAACACCGGGGAGCTGTTTTTT; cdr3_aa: CASSRGTGENTGELFF
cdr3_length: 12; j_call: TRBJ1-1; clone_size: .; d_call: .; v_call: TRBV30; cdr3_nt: TGTGCCTGGAATAGGGGGAACACTGAAGCTTTCTTT; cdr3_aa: CAWNRGNTEAFF
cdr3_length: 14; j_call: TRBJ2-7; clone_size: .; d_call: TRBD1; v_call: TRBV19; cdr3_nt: TGTGCCAGTAGTTCCGGGACAGGTATGAACGAGCAGTACTTC; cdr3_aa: CASSSGTGMNEQYF
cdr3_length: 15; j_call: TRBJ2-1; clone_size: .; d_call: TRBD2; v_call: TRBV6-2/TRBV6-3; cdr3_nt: TGTGCCAGCAGTCAGCGGGAGGGGAAAGGGAATGAGCAGTTCTTC; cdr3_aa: CASSQREGKGNEQFF
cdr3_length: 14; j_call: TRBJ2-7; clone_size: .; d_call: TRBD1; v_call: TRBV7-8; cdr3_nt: TGTGCCAGCAGCTCATACAGGGGGCTATACGAGCAGTACTTC; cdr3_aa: CASSSYRGLYEQYF
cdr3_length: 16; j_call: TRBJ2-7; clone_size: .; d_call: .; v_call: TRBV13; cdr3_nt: TGTGCCAGCAGCTCGAAGGACAGCCTGCAACCCTACGAGCAGTACTTC; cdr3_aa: CASSSKDSLQPYEQYF
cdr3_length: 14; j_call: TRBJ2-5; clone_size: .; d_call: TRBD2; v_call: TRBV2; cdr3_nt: TGTGCCAGCAGTTTGGGACTAGCGCCCACGGCCCAGTACTTC; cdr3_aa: CASSLGLAPTAQYF
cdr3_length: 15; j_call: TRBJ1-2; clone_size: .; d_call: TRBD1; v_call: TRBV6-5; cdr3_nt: TGTGCCAGCAGTCCGACAGGGAATGCTAACTATGGCTACACCTTC; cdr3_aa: CASSPTGNANYGYTF
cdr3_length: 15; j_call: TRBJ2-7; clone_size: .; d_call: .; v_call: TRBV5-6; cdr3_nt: TGTGCCAGCACCCCCTGGACTGGATCTTCCTACGAGCAGTACTTC; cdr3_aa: CASTPWTGSSYEQYF
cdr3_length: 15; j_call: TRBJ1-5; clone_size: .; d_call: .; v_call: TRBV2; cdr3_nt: TGTGCCAGCAGTGCTAGGACAGATAGCAATCAGCCCCAGCATTTT; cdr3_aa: CASSARTDSNQPQHF
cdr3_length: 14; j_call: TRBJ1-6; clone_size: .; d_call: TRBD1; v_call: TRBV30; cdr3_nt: TGTGCCTGGAGCCGGACAGGGAGTAGTTCACCCCTCCACTTT; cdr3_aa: CAWSRTGSSSPLHF
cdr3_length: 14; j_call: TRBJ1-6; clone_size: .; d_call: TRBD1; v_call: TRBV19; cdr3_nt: TGTGCCAGTAGTACGGGACAGAATAATTCACCCCTCCACTTT; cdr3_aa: CASSTGQNNSPLHF
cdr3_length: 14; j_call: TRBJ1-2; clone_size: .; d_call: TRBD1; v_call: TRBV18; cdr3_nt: TGTGCCAGCTCACGACGACAGGGGATAGATGGCTACACCTTC; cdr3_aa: CASSRRQGIDGYTF
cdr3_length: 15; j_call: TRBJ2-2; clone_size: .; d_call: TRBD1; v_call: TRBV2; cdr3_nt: TGTGCCAGCAGTGGCAACAGGGGGAACACCGGGGAGCTGTTTTTT; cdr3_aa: CASSGNRGNTGELFF
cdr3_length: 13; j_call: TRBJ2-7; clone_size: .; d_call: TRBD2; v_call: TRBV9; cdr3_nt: TGTGCCAGCTCTCTGCGGGAGGGGTACGAGCAGTACTTC; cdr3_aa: CASSLREGYEQYF
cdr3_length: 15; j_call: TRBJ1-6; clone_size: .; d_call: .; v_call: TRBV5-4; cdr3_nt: TGTGCCAGCAGCTTGGGGGTCAGGTTAAATTCACCCCTCCACTTT; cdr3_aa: CASSLGVRLNSPLHF
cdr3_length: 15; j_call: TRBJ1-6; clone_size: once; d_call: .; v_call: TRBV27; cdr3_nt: TGTGCCAGCAGTTTAGAAGGGGCCCCGCGTTCGGCCCTCCACTTT; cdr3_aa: CASSLEGAPRSALHF
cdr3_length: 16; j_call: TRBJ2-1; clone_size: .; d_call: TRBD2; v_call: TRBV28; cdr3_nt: TGTGCCAGCAGTTTATTTCTTAGCGGGATGACCAATGAGCAGTTCTTC; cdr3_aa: CASSLFLSGMTNEQFF
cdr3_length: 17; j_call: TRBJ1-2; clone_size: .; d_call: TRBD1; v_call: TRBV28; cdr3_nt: TGTGCCAGCAGTTTGACCGGGACAGGGGTCGTTAACTATGGCTACACCTTC; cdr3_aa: CASSLTGTGVVNYGYTF
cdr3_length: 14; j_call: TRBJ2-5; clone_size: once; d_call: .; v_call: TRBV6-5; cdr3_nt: TGTGCCAGCACCGACGGGGGATCCCAAGAGACCCAGTACTTC; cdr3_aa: CASTDGGSQETQYF
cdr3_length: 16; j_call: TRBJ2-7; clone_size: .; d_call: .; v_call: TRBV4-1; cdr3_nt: TGCGCCAGCAGCCCCTTTCTCGGAGGGGGCCCCTACGAGCAGTACTTC; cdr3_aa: CASSPFLGGGPYEQYF
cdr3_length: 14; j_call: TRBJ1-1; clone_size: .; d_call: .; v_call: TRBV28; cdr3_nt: TGTGCCAGCAGCGAGGGATCCGGGAGCCCTGAAGCTTTCTTT; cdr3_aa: CASSEGSGSPEAFF
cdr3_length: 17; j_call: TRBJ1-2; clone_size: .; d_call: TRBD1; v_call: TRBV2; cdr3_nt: TGTGCCAGCACCCCGGGGGGACAGGGGCGGTCTAACTATGGCTACACCTTC; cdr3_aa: CASTPGGQGRSNYGYTF
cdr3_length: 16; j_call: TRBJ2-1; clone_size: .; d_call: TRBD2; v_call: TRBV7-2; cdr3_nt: TGTGCCAGCAGCTTAGTTATAGCGGGATCCGGCAATGAGCAGTTCTTC; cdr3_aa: CASSLVIAGSGNEQFF
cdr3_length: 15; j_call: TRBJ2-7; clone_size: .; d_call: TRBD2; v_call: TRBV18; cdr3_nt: TGTGCCAGCTCACCGGGACTAGCGGGACCCTACGAGCAGTACTTC; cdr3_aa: CASSPGLAGPYEQYF
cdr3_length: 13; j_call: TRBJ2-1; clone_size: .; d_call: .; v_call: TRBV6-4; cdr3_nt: TGTGCCAGCGGCGCCTCGGGAGTTGGAGAGCAGTTCTTC; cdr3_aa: CASGASGVGEQFF
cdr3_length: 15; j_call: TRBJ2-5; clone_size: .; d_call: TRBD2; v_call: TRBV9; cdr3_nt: TGTGCCAGCAGCGGGCTAGCGGGAGTCCAAGAGACCCAGTACTTC; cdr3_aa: CASSGLAGVQETQYF
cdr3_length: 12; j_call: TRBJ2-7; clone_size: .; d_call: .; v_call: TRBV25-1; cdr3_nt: TGTGCCAGCCAACCCGGGTCGGGCGAGCAGTACTTC; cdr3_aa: CASQPGSGEQYF
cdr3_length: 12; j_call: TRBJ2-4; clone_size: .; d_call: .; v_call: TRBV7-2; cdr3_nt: TGTGCCAGCAGCTATATAAAAAACATTCAGTACTTC; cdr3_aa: CASSYIKNIQYF
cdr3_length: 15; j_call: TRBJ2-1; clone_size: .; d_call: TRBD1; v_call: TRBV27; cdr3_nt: TGTGCCAGCAGTTTCCGACAGGGGGCTCACAATGAGCAGTTCTTC; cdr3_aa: CASSFRQGAHNEQFF
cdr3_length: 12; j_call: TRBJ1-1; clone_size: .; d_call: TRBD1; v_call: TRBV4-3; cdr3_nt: TGCGCCAGCAGCCGAGACAGGGGTGAAGCTTTCTTT; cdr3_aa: CASSRDRGEAFF
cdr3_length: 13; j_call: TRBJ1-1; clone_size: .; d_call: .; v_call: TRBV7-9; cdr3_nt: TGTGCCAGCAGCTCGGTTCCGGACACTGAAGCTTTCTTT; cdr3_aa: CASSSVPDTEAFF
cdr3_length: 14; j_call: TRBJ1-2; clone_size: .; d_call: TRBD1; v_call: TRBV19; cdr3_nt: TGTGCCAGTACCCCTACGACAGGGTTGGATGGCTACACCTTC; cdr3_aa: CASTPTTGLDGYTF
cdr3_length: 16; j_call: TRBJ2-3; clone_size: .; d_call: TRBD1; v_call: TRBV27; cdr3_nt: TGTGCCAGCAGTTCCCCGGGACAGATAAGCACAGATACGCAGTATTTT; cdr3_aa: CASSSPGQISTDTQYF
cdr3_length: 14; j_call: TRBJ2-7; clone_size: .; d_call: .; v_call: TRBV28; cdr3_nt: TGTGCCAGCTACTCTCAGGGGAACGACTACGAGCAGTACTTC; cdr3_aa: CASYSQGNDYEQYF
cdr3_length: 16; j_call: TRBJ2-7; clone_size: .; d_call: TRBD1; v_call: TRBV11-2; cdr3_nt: TGTGCCAGCAGCTTACGCCTGGTTGACAGGGTCCACGAGCAGTACTTC; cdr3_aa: CASSLRLVDRVHEQYF
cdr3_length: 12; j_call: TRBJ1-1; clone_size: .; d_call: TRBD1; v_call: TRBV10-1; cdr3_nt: TGCGCCAGCAGTGAGGGACAGGGACAAGCTTTCTTT; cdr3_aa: CASSEGQGQAFF
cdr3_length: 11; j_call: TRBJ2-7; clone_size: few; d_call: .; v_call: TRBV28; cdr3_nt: TGTGCCAGCAACGCTCGGTACGAGCAGTACTTC; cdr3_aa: CASNARYEQYF
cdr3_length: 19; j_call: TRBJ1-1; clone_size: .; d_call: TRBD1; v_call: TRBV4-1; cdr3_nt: TGCGCCAGCAGCTTCCCCGGTGGACAGGGCAATTTTAGGTTAACTGAAGCTTTCTTT; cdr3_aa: CASSFPGGQGNFRLTEAFF
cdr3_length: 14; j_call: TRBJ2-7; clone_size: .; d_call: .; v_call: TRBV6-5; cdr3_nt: TGTGCCAGCAGTTATAGCCGGGTACTTAAAAAGCAGTACTTC; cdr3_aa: CASSYSRVLKKQYF
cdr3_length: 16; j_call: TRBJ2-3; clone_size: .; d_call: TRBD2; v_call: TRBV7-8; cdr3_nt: TGTGCCAGCAGCTTACCAGTAGCGGGGAGCACAGATACGCAGTATTTT; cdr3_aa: CASSLPVAGSTDTQYF
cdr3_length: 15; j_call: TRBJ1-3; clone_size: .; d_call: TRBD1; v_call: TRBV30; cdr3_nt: TGTGCCTGGAGTCGGAGGACAGGGTCTGGAAACACCATATATTTT; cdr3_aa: CAWSRRTGSGNTIYF